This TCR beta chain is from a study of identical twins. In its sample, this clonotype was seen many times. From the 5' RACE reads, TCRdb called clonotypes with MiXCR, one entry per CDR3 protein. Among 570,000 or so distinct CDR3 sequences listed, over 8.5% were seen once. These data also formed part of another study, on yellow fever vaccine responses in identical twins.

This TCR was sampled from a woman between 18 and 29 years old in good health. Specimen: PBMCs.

The CDR3 region has the DNA TGTGCCAGCACCCCGGGACTAGTTTCCTTGGAGACCCAGTACTTC. It yields the protein CASTPGLVSLETQYF. The rearrangement uses TRBV12-3 or TRBV12-4 and TRBJ2-5, with 8 positions matching TRBD2. The CDR3 covers 15 residues. The trim removed 7 bases at V and 5 bases at J, leaving 12 bases unmatched.